Sequencing of this T cell receptor beta chain was carried out in a study of Tregs in tolerant kidney transplant recipients. In regard to this clone: The antigen is not known. The read terminates 3 residues ahead of where the CDR3 ends, so the germline J gene completes it.

The study's findings and limits: Validation in larger populations is needed because few patients were studied.

Using immunoSEQ multiplex PCR, the repertoire was profiled, and TCRdb retains in-frame clones only, with some absent. The sample holds some 29,000 clones. This CDR3 has 14 residues. Trimming took 9 bases from V and 2 from J; bases not matched to a gene: 9. Per germline, CDR1 SGHDT and CDR2 YYEEEE. Mixed chimerism was transient after nonmyeloablative marrow transplants from related graft donors. Unstimulated regulatory T cells (CD4+CD25+CD127-), CD4+CD25- non-regulatory cells, CD4 and CD8 cells were FACS-sorted from thawed PBMCs. The chain carries TRBV5-6 and TRBJ2-7; 9 bases map to TRBD2. The specimen was CD4+ T cells from blood (PBMCs), collected 24 months after the transplant. This receptor was identified in a human patient who received a combined kidney and bone marrow transplant. The graft donor may account for some of the T cells. Incomplete CDR3 DNA: TGTGCCACCCGAAAGGCGGGAGGGCCCTACGAG. Protein product: CATRKAGGPYE. The complete CDR3 reads CATRKAGGPYEQYF.